There are many counts of the clone carrying this T cell receptor beta chain. This entry belongs to a study of T cells in Graves' hyperthyroidism and ophthalmopathy. Extraction of PBMCs used 8.5 to 10 ml of fresh peripheral blood. The germline V gene encodes CDR1 SGHKS and CDR2 YYEKEE (reference sequence). The CDR3 has 15 residues. V dropped 0 bases and J dropped 4; count of bases not matched to a gene: 3. TCR beta CDR3 sequences were amplified from RNA transcripts. Initially, a first-round RT-PCR of the TCR CDR3 employed the HTBI primer set. Using its own MiXCR run on the multiplex PCR reads, TCRdb lists one record per CDR3 protein. The sample gives approximately 640,000 distinct CDR3 sequences, roughly 17% of which show up once; about a sixth is in the top ten.

This receptor was obtained from a man aged 45-65 years with Graves' hyperthyroidism. This sequence joins TRBV5-5 and TRBJ2-3; 9 bases match TRBD2. The sequencing sample was made of blood. Here the CDR3 reads CASSLDSGRSDTQYF. Here the CDR3 DNA reads TGTGCCAGCAGCTTGGATAGCGGGAGATCAGATACGCAGTATTTT.